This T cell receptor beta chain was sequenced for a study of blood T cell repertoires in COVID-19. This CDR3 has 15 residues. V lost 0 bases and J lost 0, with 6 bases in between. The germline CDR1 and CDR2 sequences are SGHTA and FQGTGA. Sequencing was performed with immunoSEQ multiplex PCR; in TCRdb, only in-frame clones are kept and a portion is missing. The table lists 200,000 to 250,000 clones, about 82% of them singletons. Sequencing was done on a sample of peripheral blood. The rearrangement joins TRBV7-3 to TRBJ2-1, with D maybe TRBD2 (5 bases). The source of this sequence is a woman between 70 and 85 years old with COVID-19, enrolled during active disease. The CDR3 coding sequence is TGTGCCAGCAGCTTAACAGGGAGCTCCTACAATGAGCAGTTCTTC. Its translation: CASSLTGSSYNEQFF.